This T cell receptor (beta chain) was recovered during a study of blood T cell repertoires in COVID-19. This CDR3 has 15 amino acids. Germline V gene data show CDR1 as MNHNS and CDR2 as SASEGT. Trimming cost V 3 bases and J 3 bases, with 14 bases left between them. This table comes from immunoSEQ multiplex PCR, and its TCRdb copy is limited to in-frame clones, with some not included. The sample records 150,000 to 200,000 clones, around 80% being singletons. Seattle patients were enrolled during active infection and followed longitudinally. The chain links TRBV6-1 to TRBJ2-5; possible D gene TRBD1, 6 bases. Sequenced material: peripheral blood. This TCR was recovered from a woman in her sixties or seventies with COVID-19, enrolled during active disease. The CDR3 nucleotides are TGTGCCAGCAGTGATAGATGGGACACTAAAGAGACCCAGTACTTC. It encodes CASSDRWDTKETQYF.